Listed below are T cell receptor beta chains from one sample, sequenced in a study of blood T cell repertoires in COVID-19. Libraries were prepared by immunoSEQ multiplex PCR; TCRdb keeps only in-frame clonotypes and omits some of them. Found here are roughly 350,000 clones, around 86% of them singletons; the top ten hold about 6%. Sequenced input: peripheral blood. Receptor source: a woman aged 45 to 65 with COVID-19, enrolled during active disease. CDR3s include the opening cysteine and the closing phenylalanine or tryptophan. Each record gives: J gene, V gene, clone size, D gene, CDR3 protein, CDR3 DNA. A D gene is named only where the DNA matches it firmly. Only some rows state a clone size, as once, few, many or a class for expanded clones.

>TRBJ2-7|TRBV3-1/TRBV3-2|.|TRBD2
CASSSIAGGQPRQYF
TGTGCCAGCAGCTCGATAGCGGGAGGCCAACCTCGGCAGTACTTC
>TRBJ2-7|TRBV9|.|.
CASSVGAGQGHEQYF
TGTGCCAGCAGCGTAGGAGCCGGGCAGGGCCACGAGCAGTACTTC
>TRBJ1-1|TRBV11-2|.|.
CASSLRGQPNTEAFF
TGTGCCAGCAGCTTAAGGGGCCAGCCGAACACTGAAGCTTTCTTT
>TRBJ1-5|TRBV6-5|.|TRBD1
CASSYQGASNQPQHF
TGTGCCAGCAGTTACCAGGGGGCAAGCAATCAGCCCCAGCATTTT
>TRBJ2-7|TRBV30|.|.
CAWSNGGSLPGEQYF
TGTGCCTGGAGTAATGGGGGGAGTCTCCCGGGGGAGCAGTACTTC
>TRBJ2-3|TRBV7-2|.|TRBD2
CASSSRWVSGGSTDTQYF
TGTGCCAGCAGCTCCCGGTGGGTCAGCGGGGGTAGCACAGATACGCAGTATTTT
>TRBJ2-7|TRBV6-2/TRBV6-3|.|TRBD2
CASSPLSGSTYEQYF
TGTGCCAGCAGCCCCCTCAGCGGGAGCACCTACGAGCAGTACTTC
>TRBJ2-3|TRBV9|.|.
CASSVGQVYASTDTQYF
TGTGCCAGCAGCGTAGGGCAGGTCTACGCTAGCACAGATACGCAGTATTTT
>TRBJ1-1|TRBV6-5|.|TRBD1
CVSREGTAYYTEAFF
TGTGTCAGTCGGGAGGGGACAGCTTACTACACTGAAGCTTTCTTT
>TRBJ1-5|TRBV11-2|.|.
CASSSLGRAQHF
TGTGCCAGCAGCTCCCTAGGGCGGGCCCAGCATTTT
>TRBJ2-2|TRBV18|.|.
CASSSTGTGELFF
TGTGCCAGCTCATCGACGGGAACCGGGGAGCTGTTTTTT
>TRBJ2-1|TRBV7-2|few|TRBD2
CASSLAGLAGVYYNEQFF
TGTGCCAGCAGCTTAGCGGGACTAGCGGGAGTCTACTACAATGAGCAGTTCTTC
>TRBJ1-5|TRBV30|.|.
CAWSVRSDRNQPQHF
TGTGCCTGGAGTGTGAGGTCAGATCGCAATCAGCCCCAGCATTTT
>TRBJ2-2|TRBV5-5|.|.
CASSLGPASNTGELFF
TGTGCCAGCAGCTTGGGGCCAGCGTCCAACACCGGGGAGCTGTTTTTT
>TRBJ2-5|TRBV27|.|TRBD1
CASSTGTAVRETQYF
TGTGCCAGCAGTACCGGGACAGCAGTAAGGGAGACCCAGTACTTC
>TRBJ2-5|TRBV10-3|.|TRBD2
CAISESTLAGAETQYF
TGTGCCATCAGTGAGTCTACACTAGCGGGAGCGGAGACCCAGTACTTC
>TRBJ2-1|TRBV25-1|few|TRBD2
CASSGARLAGASYNEQFF
TGTGCCAGCAGTGGAGCCAGACTAGCGGGAGCCTCCTACAATGAGCAGTTCTTC
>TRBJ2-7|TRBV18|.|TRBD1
CASSPQRDRSSYEQYF
TGTGCCAGCTCTCCGCAGAGGGACAGGAGCTCCTACGAGCAGTACTTC
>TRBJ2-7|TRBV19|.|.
CASSFNRASEQYF
TGTGCCAGTAGTTTCAACAGGGCTAGCGAGCAGTACTTC
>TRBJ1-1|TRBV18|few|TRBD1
CASSPTGTGGRTEAFF
TGTGCCAGCTCACCCACCGGGACAGGGGGGCGGACTGAAGCTTTCTTT
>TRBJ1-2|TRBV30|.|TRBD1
CACLTLRTGGFGYTF
TGTGCCTGCCTAACTCTCCGGACAGGGGGATTTGGCTACACCTTC
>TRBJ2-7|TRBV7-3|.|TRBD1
CASSYQPGQGARDSDEQYF
TGTGCCAGCAGCTACCAACCGGGACAGGGGGCGCGGGACTCCGACGAGCAGTACTTC